The rows below give T cell receptor beta chains drawn from one sample of a study of T-cell reconstitution after alpha-beta-depleted transplantation in children. A single record per CDR3 protein comes from TCRdb applying MiXCR to the PCR reads. The sample has about 610,000 distinct CDR3 sequences; more than 9% are singletons. The sequencing here drew on PBMCs from the stem cell graft donor, taken from the stem cell graft. These receptors all stem from a human donor who donated a stem cell graft to a child with acute myeloid leukemia. Both conserved end residues are part of each CDR3. The D gene is left open where the match is weak. A row's size may be missing; if present it is once, few, many or a size class.

TRBV9,TRBJ2-1,.,TRBD2,CASSEPRAGGPVGEQFF,TGTGCCAGCAGCGAGCCCAGAGCGGGAGGGCCGGTAGGTGAGCAGTTCTTC
TRBV6-1,TRBJ2-1,few,TRBD1,CASSPGQGKNEQFF,TGTGCCAGCAGTCCGGGACAGGGGAAAAATGAGCAGTTCTTC
TRBV20-1,TRBJ2-2,many,TRBD2,CSAPRGGRGTGELFF,TGCAGTGCCCCCCGGGGCGGGAGAGGGACCGGGGAGCTGTTTTTT
TRBV12-5,TRBJ1-2,few,.,CASGPGRSNYGYTF,TGTGCTAGTGGCCCAGGCAGAAGTAACTATGGCTACACCTTC
TRBV25-1,TRBJ2-3,many,.,CASSDTRVLTDTQYF,TGTGCCAGCAGTGATACTAGGGTCCTCACAGATACGCAGTATTTT
TRBV6-6,TRBJ2-7,.,.,CASSTVGYEQYF,TGTGCCAGCAGTACTGTGGGCTACGAGCAGTACTTC
TRBV29-1,TRBJ2-3,few,TRBD1,CSGTTGGDTQYF,TGCAGCGGGACTACAGGGGGAGATACGCAGTATTTT
TRBV11-2,TRBJ2-6,many,TRBD1,CASSLQGAMGANVLTF,TGTGCCAGCAGCTTACAGGGGGCGATGGGGGCCAACGTCCTGACTTTC
TRBV6-5,TRBJ2-5,many,.,CASSYGRVQETQYF,TGTGCCAGCAGTTACGGTCGCGTCCAAGAGACCCAGTACTTC
TRBV19,TRBJ2-1,many,TRBD1,CATWTGNEQFF,TGTGCCACCTGGACAGGGAATGAGCAGTTCTTC
TRBV28,TRBJ2-3,few,.,CASMERGTDTQYF,TGTGCCAGCATGGAGAGGGGAACAGATACGCAGTATTTT
TRBV7-3,TRBJ2-1,.,.,CASSWGREHSNEQFF,TGTGCCAGCAGCTGGGGGCGGGAGCATTCCAATGAGCAGTTCTTC
TRBV20-1,TRBJ1-5,.,.,CSASSGDQPQHF,TGCAGTGCTAGTTCCGGGGACCAGCCCCAGCATTTT
TRBV6-5,TRBJ2-3,many,TRBD2,CASSYSLAGGPDTQYF,TGTGCCAGCAGTTACAGTCTAGCGGGAGGTCCTGATACGCAGTATTTT
TRBV7-2,TRBJ2-1,few,TRBD2,CASSLWASGSYNEQFF,TGTGCCAGCAGCTTATGGGCTAGCGGATCCTACAATGAGCAGTTCTTC
TRBV7-2,TRBJ1-5,many,.,CASSLGAGMGQPQHF,TGTGCCAGCAGCTTAGGTGCAGGGATGGGGCAGCCCCAGCATTTT
TRBV12-3/TRBV12-4,TRBJ2-7,many,TRBD1,CASKGQGANEQYF,TGTGCCAGCAAAGGACAGGGGGCAAACGAGCAGTACTTC
TRBV5-1,TRBJ2-1,many,TRBD2,CASSPGTSSLFSYNEQFF,TGCGCCAGCAGCCCCGGGACTAGCTCTTTGTTCTCCTACAATGAGCAGTTCTTC
TRBV7-3,TRBJ2-7,.,.,CASSLTNKDEQYF,TGTGCCAGCAGCTTAACAAATAAGGACGAGCAGTACTTC
TRBV3-1,TRBJ2-1,many,.,CASSIRGIAGNNEQFF,TGTGCCAGCAGCATTCGGGGGATAGCTGGGAACAATGAGCAGTTCTTC
TRBV7-2,TRBJ2-1,.,TRBD2,CASSSRSGTSGGNEQFF,TGTGCCAGCAGCTCACGATCCGGGACTAGCGGGGGCAATGAGCAGTTCTTC
TRBV6-2/TRBV6-3,TRBJ2-7,.,TRBD2,CASSYERDGFSYEQYF,TGTGCCAGCAGTTACGAGCGGGACGGATTCTCCTACGAGCAGTACTTC
TRBV24-1,TRBJ2-6,.,.,CATFFNIYSPPSGANVLTF,TGTGCCACCTTTTTTAATATCTACAGCCCCCCTTCTGGGGCCAACGTCCTGACTTTC
TRBV5-4,TRBJ2-1,.,.,CAKKRATVYTSYNEQFF,TGTGCCAAGAAGCGGGCCACCGTTTATACCTCCTACAATGAGCAGTTCTTC
TRBV27,TRBJ1-2,few,.,CASSLIGNYGYTF,TGTGCCAGCAGTTTGATCGGGAACTATGGCTACACCTTC
TRBV7-2,TRBJ2-1,.,.,CASSPFMGEQFF,TGTGCCAGCAGCCCCTTCATGGGTGAGCAGTTCTTC
TRBV7-2,TRBJ2-7,many,.,CASSSRGAWSYEQYF,TGTGCCAGCAGCTCCCGGGGGGCTTGGTCCTACGAGCAGTACTTC
TRBV4-3,TRBJ2-1,many,.,CASSQDRVARSINNEQFF,TGCGCCAGCAGCCAAGATAGGGTAGCACGATCGATAAACAATGAGCAGTTCTTC
TRBV27,TRBJ2-3,few,.,CASSLSDPGSTDTQYF,TGTGCCAGCAGTTTATCCGACCCTGGCAGCACAGATACGCAGTATTTT
TRBV6-2/TRBV6-3,TRBJ2-1,few,TRBD1,CASSYLGQKSYPYNEQFF,TGTGCCAGCAGTTACCTGGGACAGAAGTCATACCCTTACAATGAGCAGTTCTTC
TRBV12-3/TRBV12-4,TRBJ2-3,few,TRBD2,CASSFAGGGDTQYF,TGTGCCAGCAGTTTTGCGGGAGGGGGCGATACGCAGTATTTT
TRBV6-5,TRBJ2-3,.,TRBD1,CASSYAGPTGGKADTQYF,TGTGCCAGCAGTTACGCCGGCCCTACAGGGGGCAAGGCAGATACGCAGTATTTT
TRBV6-1,TRBJ2-5,few,TRBD1,CASRTGVGQETQYF,TGTGCCAGCAGAACAGGGGTAGGACAAGAGACCCAGTACTTC
TRBV20-1,TRBJ2-7,.,TRBD2,CSAFPGLAGGHLPTYEQYF,TGCAGTGCTTTCCCAGGACTAGCGGGAGGGCACCTACCTACCTACGAGCAGTACTTC
TRBV7-6,TRBJ2-2,.,.,CASSLAPERAGELFF,TGTGCCAGCAGCTTAGCTCCCGAACGGGCAGGGGAGCTGTTTTTT
TRBV28,TRBJ1-1,.,.,CASSWSQTSSNTEAFF,TGTGCCAGCAGCTGGAGTCAGACATCCTCGAACACTGAAGCTTTCTTT
TRBV4-1,TRBJ2-1,.,.,CASSQVGGHNEQFF,TGCGCCAGCAGCCAAGTTGGGGGGCACAATGAGCAGTTCTTC
TRBV6-4,TRBJ2-3,many,.,CASSVRRMGDTQYF,TGTGCCAGCAGTGTGCGCAGGATGGGAGATACGCAGTATTTT
TRBV15,TRBJ2-1,few,.,CATSRENLRQSSQFF,TGTGCCACCAGCAGAGAGAACCTTCGACAGAGTTCGCAGTTCTTC
TRBV7-2,TRBJ2-3,.,TRBD2,CASSLAVVGSGKDTQYF,TGTGCCAGCAGCTTAGCTGTCGTGGGTAGCGGGAAAGATACGCAGTATTTT
TRBV27,TRBJ2-7,.,.,CASSFSPPYEQYF,TGTGCCAGCAGTTTCAGTCCACCCTACGAGCAGTACTTC
TRBV10-3,TRBJ2-5,.,.,CAIKGGPPETQYF,TGTGCCATCAAGGGGGGGCCCCCAGAGACCCAGTACTTC